This is a list of T cell receptor beta chains from one sample in a study of blood T cell repertoires in COVID-19. Profiled with immunoSEQ multiplex PCR; TCRdb holds only in-frame clones, not every one. Here the sample spans tens of thousands of clones, 75% to 90% being singletons. The sample consisted of peripheral blood. The source of these receptors is a man aged 25-45 years with acute or convalescent COVID-19. CDR3s include the opening cysteine and the closing phenylalanine or tryptophan. A D gene is named only where the DNA matches it firmly. Only part of the rows carry a size: once, few, many, or a class if the clone is expanded.

clone_size: -; v_call: TRBV7-3; j_call: TRBJ2-6; d_call: -; cdr3_nt: TGTGCCAGCAGCTCGTACTCTGGGGCCAACGTCCTGACTTTC; cdr3_aa: CASSSYSGANVLTF
clone_size: -; v_call: TRBV29-1; j_call: TRBJ1-1; d_call: TRBD1; cdr3_nt: TGCAGCGTCGAGCTAGGGGGCCAGAACACTGAAGCTTTCTTT; cdr3_aa: CSVELGGQNTEAFF
clone_size: -; v_call: TRBV7-2; j_call: TRBJ1-2; d_call: TRBD1; cdr3_nt: TGTGCCAGCAGCCCGGTAGGGACAGGGGGTCATGGCTACACCTTC; cdr3_aa: CASSPVGTGGHGYTF
clone_size: -; v_call: TRBV9; j_call: TRBJ2-3; d_call: -; cdr3_nt: TGTGCCAGCAGCGGTGGGACTTACGGGTACACAGATACGCAGTATTTT; cdr3_aa: CASSGGTYGYTDTQYF
clone_size: once; v_call: TRBV7-9; j_call: TRBJ2-5; d_call: -; cdr3_nt: TGTGCCAGCAGCCCCGGGTCGGGGGTCACGGAGACCCAGTACTTC; cdr3_aa: CASSPGSGVTETQYF
clone_size: few; v_call: TRBV5-4; j_call: TRBJ1-3; d_call: -; cdr3_nt: TGTGCCAGCAGCTTGTCGCAGGGGTCTGGAAACACCATATATTTT; cdr3_aa: CASSLSQGSGNTIYF
clone_size: -; v_call: TRBV28; j_call: TRBJ2-7; d_call: TRBD2; cdr3_nt: TGTGCCAGCAGCTCCCGGGGACTAGCGGGAGGCGGATACGAGCAGTACTTC; cdr3_aa: CASSSRGLAGGGYEQYF
clone_size: -; v_call: TRBV6-5; j_call: TRBJ1-2; d_call: -; cdr3_nt: TGTGCCAACCGTTCCCATAGAGGGAGTGGCTACACCTTC; cdr3_aa: CANRSHRGSGYTF
clone_size: -; v_call: TRBV9; j_call: TRBJ2-7; d_call: TRBD1; cdr3_nt: TGTGCCAGCAGCCTCGGACAGGGGGCGTCCTACGAGCAGTACTTC; cdr3_aa: CASSLGQGASYEQYF
clone_size: medium-sized; v_call: TRBV15; j_call: TRBJ2-5; d_call: TRBD2; cdr3_nt: TGTGCCACCAGCCAAATAGCGGGAGAGACCCAGTACTTC; cdr3_aa: CATSQIAGETQYF
clone_size: -; v_call: TRBV5-1; j_call: TRBJ2-2; d_call: -; cdr3_nt: TGCGCCAGCAGCCCCGGGATCACCGGGGAGCTGTTTTTT; cdr3_aa: CASSPGITGELFF
clone_size: -; v_call: TRBV5-8; j_call: TRBJ2-3; d_call: TRBD1; cdr3_nt: TGTGCCAGCAGCTTGGGACAGGGGGTTGGGGCAGATACGCAGTATTTT; cdr3_aa: CASSLGQGVGADTQYF
clone_size: -; v_call: TRBV4-1; j_call: TRBJ2-7; d_call: TRBD2; cdr3_nt: TGCGCCAGCAGCCAAGAGGGACTAGAGGACGAGCAGTACTTC; cdr3_aa: CASSQEGLEDEQYF